The T cell receptor beta chain under discussion was sequenced for a study of shared clonotypes between healthy human individuals. Looking at the study overall: The study used three CD4 naive, three CD4 memory, two CD8 naive and one CD8 memory plate per donor.

V dropped 3 bases and J dropped 5 bases, with 14 bases sitting between them. This CDR3 spans 15 amino acids. Germline-derived CDR1 and CDR2 are MDHEN and SYDVKM. The naive CD8 population came from CD45RO-negative cells selected for CCR7, without terminally differentiated effector memory CD45RA+ cells. Those who donated were healthy HIV-negative adults, with no recent acute infections or vaccinations reported. The repertoire was sequenced with immunoSEQ multiplex PCR; TCRdb's copy has only in-frame clones and lacks some. The sample includes roughly 2.1 million clones, around 93% of them seen just once.

The chain employs TRBV28 and TRBJ1-5; D might be TRBD1 (6 bases). Specimen: naive CD8+ T cells from PBMCs. This TCR was recovered from a young man in good health. Some clones in this sample may be carry-over from other donors' samples. The chain's CDR3 is CASSFRSGGDQPQHF. CDR3 bases: TGTGCCAGCAGTTTTCGTTCCGGGGGCGATCAGCCCCAGCATTTT.